Below, one T cell receptor beta chain is given with its context. These data belong to a study of blood T cell repertoires in COVID-19. As for the study in general: The United States, Italy and Spain provided the acute and convalescent COVID-19 samples. Sample material is recorded as cDNA or gDNA derived from T cells, B-cell-depleted T cells, or PBMCs.

Clinical history as reported by participants underpinned cohort assignment. Sequencing was performed with immunoSEQ multiplex PCR; in TCRdb, only in-frame clones are kept and a portion is missing. The repertoire has around 210,000 clones, roughly 90% of them found once; the top ten carry over 7%. The sample was PBMCs or T cells enriched from blood (not recorded which). The receptor comes from a woman aged 18-29 years who had recovered from COVID-19.

CDR3: CASSPFPQRRETQYF. The CDR3 DNA reads as TGCGCCAGCAGCCCATTTCCCCAGCGACGGGAGACCCAGTACTTC. V usage is TRBV4-1 and J usage is TRBJ2-5; D gene uncertain. CDR1 is MGHRA and CDR2 is YSYEKL in the germline V gene. The CDR3 length is 15 residues. The V end was cut by 4 bases, the J end by 5 bases, with 17 bases between.